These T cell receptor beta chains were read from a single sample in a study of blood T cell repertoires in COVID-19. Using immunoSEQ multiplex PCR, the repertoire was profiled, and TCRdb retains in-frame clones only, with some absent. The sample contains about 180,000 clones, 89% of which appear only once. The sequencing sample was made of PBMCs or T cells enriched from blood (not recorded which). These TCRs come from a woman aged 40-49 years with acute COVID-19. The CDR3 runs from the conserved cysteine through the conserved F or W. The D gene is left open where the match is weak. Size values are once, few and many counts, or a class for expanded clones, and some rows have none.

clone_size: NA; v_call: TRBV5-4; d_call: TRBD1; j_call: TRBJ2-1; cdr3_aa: CASSFKYDRVSYNEQFF; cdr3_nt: TGTGCCAGCAGCTTCAAATACGACAGGGTCTCCTACAATGAGCAGTTCTTC
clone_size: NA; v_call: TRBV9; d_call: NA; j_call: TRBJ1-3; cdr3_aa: CASSVGPESSGNTIYF; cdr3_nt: TGTGCCAGCAGCGTAGGGCCGGAGAGCTCTGGAAACACCATATATTTT
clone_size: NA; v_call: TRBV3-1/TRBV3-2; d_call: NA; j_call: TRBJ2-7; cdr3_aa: CASGEGSSYEQYF; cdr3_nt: TGTGCCAGCGGCGAGGGCAGCTCCTACGAGCAGTACTTC
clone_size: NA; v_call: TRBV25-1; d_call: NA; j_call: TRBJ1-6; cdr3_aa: CASSVGILGSPLHF; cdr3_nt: TGTGCCAGCAGTGTCGGGATATTAGGATCACCCCTCCACTTT
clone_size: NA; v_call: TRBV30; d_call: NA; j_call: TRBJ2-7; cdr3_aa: CAWSAGGSKAYEQYF; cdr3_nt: TGTGCCTGGAGTGCCGGGGGAAGCAAGGCCTACGAGCAGTACTTC
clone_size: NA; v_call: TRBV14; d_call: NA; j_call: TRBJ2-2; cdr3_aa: CASSQGRAVTGELFF; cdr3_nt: TGTGCCAGCAGCCAAGGTAGAGCGGTCACCGGGGAGCTGTTTTTT
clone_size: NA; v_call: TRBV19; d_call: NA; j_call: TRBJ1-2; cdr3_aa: CASTLKGNYGYTF; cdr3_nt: TGTGCCAGTACCCTGAAGGGGAACTATGGCTACACCTTC
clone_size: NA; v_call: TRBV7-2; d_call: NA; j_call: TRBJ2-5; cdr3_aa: CASSSRDLQETQYF; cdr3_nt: TGTGCCAGCAGCTCCCGGGACTTGCAAGAGACCCAGTACTTC
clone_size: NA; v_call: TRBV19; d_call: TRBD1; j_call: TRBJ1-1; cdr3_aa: CASRSGTGLTVPFF; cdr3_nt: TGTGCCAGTAGATCCGGGACAGGGTTGACTGTTCCTTTCTTT
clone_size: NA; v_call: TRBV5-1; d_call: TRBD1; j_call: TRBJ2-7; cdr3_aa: CASSLNRDRGLLSYEQYF; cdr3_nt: TGCGCCAGCAGCTTAAACAGGGACAGGGGGTTACTTTCCTACGAGCAGTACTTC
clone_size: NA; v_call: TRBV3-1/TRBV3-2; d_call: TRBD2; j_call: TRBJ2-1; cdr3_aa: CASSQEARAGGLTYNEQFF; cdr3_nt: TGTGCCAGCAGCCAAGAGGCTCGGGCGGGAGGACTTACCTACAATGAGCAGTTCTTC
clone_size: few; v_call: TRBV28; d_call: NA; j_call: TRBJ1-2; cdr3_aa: CASSLYSGVIGGYTF; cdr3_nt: TGTGCCAGCAGTTTATACTCGGGGGTTATAGGTGGCTACACCTTC
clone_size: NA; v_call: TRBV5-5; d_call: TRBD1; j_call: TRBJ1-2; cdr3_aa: CASSLIGTGGRSYTF; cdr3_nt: TGTGCCAGCAGCTTGATCGGGACAGGGGGCAGAAGCTACACCTTC
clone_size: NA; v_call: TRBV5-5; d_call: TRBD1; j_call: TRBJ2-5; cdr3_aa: CASSWLAGQAGETQYF; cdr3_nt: TGTGCCAGCAGCTGGCTGGCCGGACAGGCCGGAGAGACCCAGTACTTC
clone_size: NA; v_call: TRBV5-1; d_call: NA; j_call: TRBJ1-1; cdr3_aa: CASSLADWTNTEAFF; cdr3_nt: TGCGCCAGCAGCTTGGCGGACTGGACGAACACTGAAGCTTTCTTT
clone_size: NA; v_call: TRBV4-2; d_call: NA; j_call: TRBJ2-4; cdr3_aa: CASSQGPGEENIQYF; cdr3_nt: TGTGCCAGCAGCCAAGGGCCGGGGGAGGAAAACATTCAGTACTTC
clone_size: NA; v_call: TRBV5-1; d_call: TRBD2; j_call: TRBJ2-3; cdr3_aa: CASSSGGAGTDTQYF; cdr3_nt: TGCGCCAGCAGTAGCGGGGGGGCCGGCACAGATACGCAGTATTTT
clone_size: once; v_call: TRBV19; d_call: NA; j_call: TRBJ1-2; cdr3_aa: CASSINTERYGYTF; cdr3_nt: TGTGCCAGTAGTATAAATACTGAACGCTATGGCTACACCTTC
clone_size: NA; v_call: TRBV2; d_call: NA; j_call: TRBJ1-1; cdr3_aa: CASRRDSGTGNTEAFF; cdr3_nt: TGTGCCAGCAGGAGGGATAGCGGGACGGGGAACACTGAAGCTTTCTTT
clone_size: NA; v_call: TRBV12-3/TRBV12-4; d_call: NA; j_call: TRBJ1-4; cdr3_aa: CASSSIRGKLFF; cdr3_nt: TGTGCCAGCAGTTCGATTCGGGGAAAACTGTTTTTT
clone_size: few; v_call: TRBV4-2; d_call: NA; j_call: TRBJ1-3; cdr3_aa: CASSQVTQGRDTIYF; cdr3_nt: TGTGCCAGCAGCCAGGTTACACAGGGTCGGGACACCATATATTTT
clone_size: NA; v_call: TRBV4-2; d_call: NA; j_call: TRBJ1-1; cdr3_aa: CAGGRAGNTEAFF; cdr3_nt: TGTGCCGGTGGGAGGGCGGGAAACACTGAAGCTTTCTTT
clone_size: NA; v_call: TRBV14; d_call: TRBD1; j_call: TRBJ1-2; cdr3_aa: CASSQAGTGGYGYTF; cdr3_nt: TGTGCCAGCAGCCAAGCCGGGACAGGGGGCTATGGCTACACCTTC
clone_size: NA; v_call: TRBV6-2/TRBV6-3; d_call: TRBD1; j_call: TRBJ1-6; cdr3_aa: CASSYLQGTSNSPLHF; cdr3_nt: TGTGCCAGCAGTTACTTACAGGGGACCTCTAATTCACCCCTCCACTTT
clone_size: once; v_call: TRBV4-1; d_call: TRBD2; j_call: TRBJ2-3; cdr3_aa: CASSPSLAGGFTDTQYF; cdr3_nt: TGCGCCAGCAGCCCTAGTTTAGCGGGGGGGTTCACAGATACGCAGTATTTT
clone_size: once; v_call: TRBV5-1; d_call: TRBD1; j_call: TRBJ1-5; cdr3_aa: CASSPGDRAYEPQHF; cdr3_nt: TGCGCCAGCAGCCCGGGGGACAGGGCCTATGAGCCCCAGCATTTT
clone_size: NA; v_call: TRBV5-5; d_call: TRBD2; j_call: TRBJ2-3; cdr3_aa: CASTPVAGGKGTDTQYF; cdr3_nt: TGTGCCAGCACGCCGGTAGCGGGGGGTAAAGGCACAGATACGCAGTATTTT
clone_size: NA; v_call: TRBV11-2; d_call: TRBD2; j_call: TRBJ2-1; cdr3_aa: CASSFASGSNEQFF; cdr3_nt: TGTGCCAGCAGCTTTGCTAGCGGGAGTAATGAGCAGTTCTTC
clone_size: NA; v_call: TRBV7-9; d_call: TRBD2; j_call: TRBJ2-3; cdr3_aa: CASSSGTSGRRIDTQYF; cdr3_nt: TGTGCCAGCAGCTCTGGGACTAGCGGGAGACGTATAGATACGCAGTATTTT
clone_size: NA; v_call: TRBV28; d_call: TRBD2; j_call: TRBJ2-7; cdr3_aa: CASRPRGGGALEQYF; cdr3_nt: TGTGCCAGCAGGCCCCGAGGCGGGGGGGCTCTCGAGCAGTACTTC
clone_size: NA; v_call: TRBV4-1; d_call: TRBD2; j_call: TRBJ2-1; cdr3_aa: CASSLLTLAGENNEQFF; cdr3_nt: TGCGCCAGCAGCCTCCTAACATTAGCGGGAGAAAACAATGAGCAGTTCTTC
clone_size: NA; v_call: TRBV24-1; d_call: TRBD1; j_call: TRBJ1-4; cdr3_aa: CATSDPGQGRQHMTNEKLFF; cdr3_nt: TGTGCCACCAGTGATCCCGGACAGGGGCGCCAACATATGACTAATGAAAAACTGTTTTTT
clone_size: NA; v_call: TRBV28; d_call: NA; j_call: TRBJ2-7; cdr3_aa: CASQGQGHSYEQYF; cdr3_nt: TGTGCCAGCCAGGGGCAGGGGCACTCCTACGAGCAGTACTTC
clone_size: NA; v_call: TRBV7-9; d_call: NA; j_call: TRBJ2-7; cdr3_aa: CASGRPGESLYEQYF; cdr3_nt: TGTGCCAGCGGGCGACCCGGGGAGTCTCTCTACGAGCAGTACTTC